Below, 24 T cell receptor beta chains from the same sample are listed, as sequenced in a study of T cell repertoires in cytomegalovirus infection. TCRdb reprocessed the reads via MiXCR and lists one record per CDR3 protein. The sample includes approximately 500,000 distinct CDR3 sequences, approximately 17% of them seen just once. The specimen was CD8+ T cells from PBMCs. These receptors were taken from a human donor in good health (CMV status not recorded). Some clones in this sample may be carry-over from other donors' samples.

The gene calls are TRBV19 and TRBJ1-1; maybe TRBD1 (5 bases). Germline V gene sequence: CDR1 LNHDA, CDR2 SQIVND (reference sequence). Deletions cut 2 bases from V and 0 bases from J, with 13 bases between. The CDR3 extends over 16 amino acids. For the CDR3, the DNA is TGTGCCAGTAGTATACGGGGGTCCTTTATGAACACTGAAGCTTTCTTT. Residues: CASSIRGSFMNTEAFF.

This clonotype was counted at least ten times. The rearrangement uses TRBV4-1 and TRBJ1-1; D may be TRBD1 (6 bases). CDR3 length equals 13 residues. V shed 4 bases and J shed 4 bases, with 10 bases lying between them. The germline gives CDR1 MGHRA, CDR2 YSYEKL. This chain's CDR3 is CASSPQGSTEAFF. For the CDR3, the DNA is TGCGCCAGCAGCCCACAGGGTAGCACTGAAGCTTTCTTT.

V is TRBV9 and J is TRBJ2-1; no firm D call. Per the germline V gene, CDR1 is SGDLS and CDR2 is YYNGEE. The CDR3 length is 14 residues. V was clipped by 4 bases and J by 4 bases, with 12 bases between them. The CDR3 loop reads CASSTRTQYNEQFF. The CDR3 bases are TGTGCCAGCAGCACTCGAACTCAGTACAATGAGCAGTTCTTC.

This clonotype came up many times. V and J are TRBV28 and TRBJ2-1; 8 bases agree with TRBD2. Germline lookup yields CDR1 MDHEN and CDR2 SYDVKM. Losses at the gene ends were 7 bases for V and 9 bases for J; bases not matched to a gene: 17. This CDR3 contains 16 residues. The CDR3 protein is CASTLQGTSLFTEQFF. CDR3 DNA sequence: TGTGCCAGCACACTTCAAGGGACTAGTTTATTCACTGAGCAGTTCTTC.

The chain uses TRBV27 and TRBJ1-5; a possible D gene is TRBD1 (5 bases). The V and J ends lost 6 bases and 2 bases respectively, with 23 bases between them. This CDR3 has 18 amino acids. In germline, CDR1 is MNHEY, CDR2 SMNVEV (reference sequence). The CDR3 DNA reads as TGTGCCAGCAGCTATAATCAACGGGGCCGGGGGGGCAATCAGCCCCAGCATTTT. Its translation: CASSYNQRGRGGNQPQHF.

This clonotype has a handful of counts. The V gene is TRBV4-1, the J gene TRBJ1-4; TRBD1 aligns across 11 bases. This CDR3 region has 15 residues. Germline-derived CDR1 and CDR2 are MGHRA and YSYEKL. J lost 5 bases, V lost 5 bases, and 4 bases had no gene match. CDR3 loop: CASSYRDRGNEKLFF. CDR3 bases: TGCGCCAGCAGCTACCGGGACAGGGGGAATGAAAAACTGTTTTTT.

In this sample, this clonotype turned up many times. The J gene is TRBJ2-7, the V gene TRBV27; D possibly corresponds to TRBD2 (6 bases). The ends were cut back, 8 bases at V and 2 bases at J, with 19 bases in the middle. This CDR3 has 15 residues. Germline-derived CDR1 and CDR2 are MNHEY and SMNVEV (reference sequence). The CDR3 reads CASPWGEGAPYEQYF. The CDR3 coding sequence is TGTGCCAGCCCGTGGGGGGAAGGCGCTCCCTACGAGCAGTACTTC.

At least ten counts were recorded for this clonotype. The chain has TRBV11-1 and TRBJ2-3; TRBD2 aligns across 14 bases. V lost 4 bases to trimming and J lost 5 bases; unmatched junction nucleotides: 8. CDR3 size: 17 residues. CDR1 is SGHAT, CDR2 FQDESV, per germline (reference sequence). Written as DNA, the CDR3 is TGTGCCAGCAGCTGGCGACTAGCGGGAGGGCCTCTAGATACGCAGTATTTT. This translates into CASSWRLAGGPLDTQYF.

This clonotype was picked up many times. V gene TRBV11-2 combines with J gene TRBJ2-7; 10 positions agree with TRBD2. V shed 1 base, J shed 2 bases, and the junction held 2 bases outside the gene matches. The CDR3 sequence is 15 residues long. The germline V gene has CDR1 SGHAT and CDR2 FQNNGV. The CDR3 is CASSLGTSGAYEQYF. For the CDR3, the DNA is TGTGCCAGCAGCTTAGGGACTAGCGGAGCCTACGAGCAGTACTTC.

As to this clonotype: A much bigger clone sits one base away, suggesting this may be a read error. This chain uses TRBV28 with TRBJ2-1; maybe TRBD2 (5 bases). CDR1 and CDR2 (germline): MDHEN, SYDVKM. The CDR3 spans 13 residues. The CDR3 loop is CASWEPLGNEQCF. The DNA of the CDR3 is TGTGCCAGTTGGGAGCCCTTGGGGAATGAGCAGTGCTTC.

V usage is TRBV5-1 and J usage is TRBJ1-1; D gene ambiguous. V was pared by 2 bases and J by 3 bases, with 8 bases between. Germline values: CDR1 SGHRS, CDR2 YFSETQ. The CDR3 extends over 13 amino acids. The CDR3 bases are TGCGCCAGCAGCTTCGGGTCCCACACTGAAGCTTTCTTT. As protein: CASSFGSHTEAFF.

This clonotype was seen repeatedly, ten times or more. Here the CDR3 reads CASSVEATADNEQFF. In nucleotides, the CDR3 is TGTGCCAGCAGCGTCGAAGCGACGGCGGACAATGAGCAGTTCTTC. The genes are TRBV7-8 and TRBJ2-1; D remains unclear. The CDR3 runs 15 residues. V was cut by 5 bases and J by 5 bases, with 16 bases left in between. CDR1 and CDR2 (germline): SGHVS, FQNEAQ.

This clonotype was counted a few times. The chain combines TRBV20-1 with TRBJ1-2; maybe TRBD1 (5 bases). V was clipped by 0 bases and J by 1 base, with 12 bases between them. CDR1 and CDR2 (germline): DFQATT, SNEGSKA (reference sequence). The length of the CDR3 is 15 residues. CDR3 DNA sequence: TGCAGTGCTAGAGATGGGAAGGGGAATAACTATGGCTACACCTTC. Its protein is CSARDGKGNNYGYTF.

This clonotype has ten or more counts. CDR3 DNA: TGTGCCAGCAGCTTAGACAGGGACGGACCTCGGGACTATGGCTACACCTTC. Translating gives CASSLDRDGPRDYGYTF. The chain couples TRBV7-6 to TRBJ1-2, with D perhaps TRBD1 (6 bases). Germline CDR1 SGHVS, CDR2 FNYEAQ. V was clipped by 1 base and J by 3 bases, with 18 bases between them. This CDR3 is built from 17 residues.

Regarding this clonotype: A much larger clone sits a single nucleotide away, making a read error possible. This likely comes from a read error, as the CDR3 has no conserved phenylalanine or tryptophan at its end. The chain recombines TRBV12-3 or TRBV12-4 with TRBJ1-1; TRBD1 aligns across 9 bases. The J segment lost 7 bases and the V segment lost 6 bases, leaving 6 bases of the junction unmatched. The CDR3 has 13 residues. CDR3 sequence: CASRETGGIEAFL. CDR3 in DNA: TGTGCCAGCAGAGAGACAGGGGGAATTGAAGCTTTCCTT.

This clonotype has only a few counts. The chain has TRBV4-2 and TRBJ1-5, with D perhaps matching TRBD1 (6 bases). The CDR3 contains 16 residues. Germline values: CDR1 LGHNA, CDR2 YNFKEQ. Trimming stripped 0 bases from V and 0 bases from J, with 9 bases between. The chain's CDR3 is CASSQEDRISNQPQHF. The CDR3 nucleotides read TGTGCCAGCAGCCAAGAAGACAGGATTAGCAATCAGCCCCAGCATTTT.

DNA of the CDR3: TGTGCCAGCAGTGGGTTTGTGGGCAACTATGGCTACACCTTC. Protein sequence: CASSGFVGNYGYTF. This chain links TRBV6-1 with TRBJ1-2; D unclear. The CDR3 runs 14 residues. Germline CDR1 reads MNHNS; CDR2 reads SASEGT. V was trimmed by 4 bases and J by 2 bases, leaving 11 bases between them.

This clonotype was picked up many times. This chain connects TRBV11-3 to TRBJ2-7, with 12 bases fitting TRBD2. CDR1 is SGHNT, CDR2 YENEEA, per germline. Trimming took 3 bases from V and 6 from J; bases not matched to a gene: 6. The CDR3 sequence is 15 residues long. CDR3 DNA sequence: TGTGCCAGCAGCTTGCTAGCGGGAGGGCCACTCGAGCAGTACTTC. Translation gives CASSLLAGGPLEQYF.

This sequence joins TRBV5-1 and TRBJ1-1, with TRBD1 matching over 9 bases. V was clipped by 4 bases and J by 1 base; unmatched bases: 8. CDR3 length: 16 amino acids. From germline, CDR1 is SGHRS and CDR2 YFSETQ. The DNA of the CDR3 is TGCGCCAGCAGCCCGACAGGGGGTATTTGGAACACTGAAGCTTTCTTT. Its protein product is CASSPTGGIWNTEAFF.

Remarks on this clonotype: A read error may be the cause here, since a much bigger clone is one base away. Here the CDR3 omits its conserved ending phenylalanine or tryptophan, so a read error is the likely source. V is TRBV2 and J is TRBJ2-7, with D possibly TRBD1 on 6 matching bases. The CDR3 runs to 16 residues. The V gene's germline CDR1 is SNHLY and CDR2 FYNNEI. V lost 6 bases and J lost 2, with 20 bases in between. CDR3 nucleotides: TGTGCCAGCAGGGAGGACAGTAAATCGATGACCTACGAGCAGTACTTA. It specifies CASREDSKSMTYEQYL.

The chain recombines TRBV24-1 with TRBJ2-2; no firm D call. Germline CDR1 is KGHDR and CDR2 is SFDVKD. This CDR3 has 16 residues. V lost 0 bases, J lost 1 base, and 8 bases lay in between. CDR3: CATSDLRTENTGELFF. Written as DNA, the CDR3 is TGTGCCACCAGTGATTTGCGGACGGAGAACACCGGGGAGCTGTTTTTT.

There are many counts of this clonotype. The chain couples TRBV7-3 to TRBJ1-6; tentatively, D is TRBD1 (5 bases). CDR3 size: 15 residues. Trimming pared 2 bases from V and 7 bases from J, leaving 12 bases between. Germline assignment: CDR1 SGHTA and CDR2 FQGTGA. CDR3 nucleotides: TGTGCCAGCAGCTTATTTGGGACCGAAAATTCACCCCTCCACTTT. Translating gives CASSLFGTENSPLHF. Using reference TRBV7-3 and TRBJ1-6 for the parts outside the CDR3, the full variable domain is GAGVSQTPSNKVTEKGKYVELRCDPISGHTALYWYRQSLGQGPEFLIYFQGTGAADDSGLPNDRFFAVRPEGSVSTLKIQRTERGDSAVYLCASSLFGTENSPLHFGNGTRLTVT.

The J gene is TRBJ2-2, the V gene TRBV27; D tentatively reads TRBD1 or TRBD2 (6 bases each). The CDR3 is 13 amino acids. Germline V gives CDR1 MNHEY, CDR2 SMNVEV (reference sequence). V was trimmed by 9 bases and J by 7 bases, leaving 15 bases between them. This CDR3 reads CASSRGLDGELFF. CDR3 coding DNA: TGTGCCAGTTCCCGGGGGCTAGACGGGGAGCTGTTTTTT.

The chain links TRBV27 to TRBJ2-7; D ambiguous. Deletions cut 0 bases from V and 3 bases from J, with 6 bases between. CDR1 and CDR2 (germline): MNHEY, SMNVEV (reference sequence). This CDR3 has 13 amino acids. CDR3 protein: CASSLSFSYEQYF. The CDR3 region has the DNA TGTGCCAGCAGTTTATCGTTCAGCTACGAGCAGTACTTC.